The 27 T cell receptor beta chains in this list originate from one sample, sequenced in a study of a mutant IDH1 vaccine in newly diagnosed glioma. Profiled with immunoSEQ multiplex PCR; TCRdb holds only in-frame clones, not every one. The sample carries 45,000 to 65,000 clones, about 81% recorded once. Their recognized antigens are unknown. Stated time point: week 23, last vaccination. It was 300 ug of mutant IDH1 20-mer peptide that made up each vaccine dose, given with topical imiquimod. Sample: PBMCs, taken from a glioma patient whose treatment included an IDH1 peptide vaccine. Receptors were obtained from a woman between 35 and 50 years old with glioma. Some clones in this sample may be carry-over from other donors' samples.

V is TRBV7-9 and J is TRBJ1-6; no clear D. V lost 5 bases and J lost 13, with 18 bases in between. The germline CDR1 and CDR2 sequences are SEHNR and FQNEAQ (reference sequence). This CDR3 is 14 amino acids long. The CDR3 DNA is TGTGCCAGCAGCCTAGAGGGAGCTCGGGCGCCCCTCCACTTT. Its protein product is CASSLEGARAPLHF.

As DNA, the CDR3 is TGTGCCAGCAGCTTAAGAGGACAGGGCAATGAGCAGTTCTTC. The encoded protein is CASSLRGQGNEQFF. V is TRBV7-9 and J is TRBJ2-1; 8 nucleotides line up with TRBD1. CDR3 length: 14 amino acids. The trim removed 2 bases at V and 6 bases at J, leaving 3 bases unmatched. Germline values: CDR1 SEHNR, CDR2 FQNEAQ (reference sequence).

The chain uses TRBV13 and TRBJ2-7; either TRBD1 or TRBD2 may fit D (5 bases each). The CDR3 runs to 13 residues. Germline V gene data show CDR1 as PRHDT and CDR2 as FYEKMQ (reference sequence). V dropped 7 bases and J dropped 4 bases, with 14 bases sitting between them. The CDR3, as DNA: TGTGCCAGCAATCCGGGACCGATGTACGAGCAGTACTTC. The encoded protein is CASNPGPMYEQYF.

J is TRBJ1-4 and V is TRBV5-1; possibly TRBD1 for D (5 bases). The V end lost 10 bases, the J end lost 5 bases, and 21 bases lay between the germline ends. The CDR3 sequence is 15 residues long. The V gene's germline CDR1 is SGHRS and CDR2 YFSETQ. CDR3 coding DNA: TGCGCCGGGAGGTGCCCCGGGGACGAAAATGAAAAACTGTTTTTT. It translates to CAGRCPGDENEKLFF.

This rearrangement joins TRBV9 to TRBJ2-7, with D perhaps TRBD1 (6 bases). Per the germline V gene, CDR1 is SGDLS and CDR2 is YYNGEE. CDR3 length equals 13 residues. The ends were cut back, 4 bases at V and 5 bases at J, with 13 bases in the middle. CDR3 residues: CASSPSSGDEQYF. DNA for the CDR3: TGTGCCAGCAGCCCGTCGTCAGGGGACGAGCAGTACTTC.

V and J are TRBV30 and TRBJ1-2; D possibly corresponds to TRBD1 (6 bases). Germline V gives CDR1 GTSNPN, CDR2 SVGIG (reference sequence). The germline V and J ends were trimmed by 1 base and 7 bases, with 16 bases remaining between them. There are 14 residues in the CDR3. The chain's CDR3 is CAWSASGGLLGYTF. The CDR3 DNA sequence: TGTGCCTGGAGTGCGTCGGGGGGGCTCCTTGGCTACACCTTC.

The chain recombines TRBV5-1 with TRBJ1-6, with TRBD1 identical over 7 bases. This CDR3 contains 14 residues. The trim removed 5 bases at V and 14 bases at J, leaving 13 bases unmatched. Germline values: CDR1 SGHRS, CDR2 YFSETQ. DNA of the CDR3: TGCGCCAGCAGGTCCGGGACAGCCGAAGGGTCCCTCCACTTT. Translating it yields CASRSGTAEGSLHF.

The CDR3 is CASTRMAPLHF. The DNA of the CDR3 is TGTGCCAGCACCCGAATGGCACCCCTCCACTTT. The V gene is TRBV6-4, the J gene TRBJ1-6; D is unresolved. Germline assignment: CDR1 MRHNA and CDR2 SNTAGT. The CDR3 runs to 11 residues. The V and J ends lost 7 bases and 11 bases respectively, with 9 bases between them.

V gene TRBV2 combines with J gene TRBJ1-1, with a weak D call TRBD1 (5 bases). V gave up 3 bases and J gave up 10 bases, with 18 bases separating them. CDR3 length: 14 residues. Germline CDR1 is SNHLY and CDR2 is FYNNEI. In DNA form, the CDR3 reads TGTGCCAGCAGTGATAGTACGATCCAGGGAACAGCTTTCTTT. Translating gives CASSDSTIQGTAFF.

This clone was seen more than once but under ten times. The chain carries TRBV9 and TRBJ1-3; 10 bases map to TRBD1. Germline V gene lookup returns CDR1 SGDLS and CDR2 YYNGEE. This CDR3 has 16 amino acids. Trimming took 4 bases from V and 3 from J; bases not matched to a gene: 7. CDR3 amino acids: CASSRMGQGIGNTIYF. The CDR3 bases are TGTGCCAGCAGCAGAATGGGACAGGGGATTGGAAACACCATATATTTT.

The chain couples TRBV29-1 to TRBJ2-7; TRBD2 matches 10 bases. J lost 0 bases, V lost 7 bases, and 6 bases had no gene match. In germline, CDR1 is SQVTM, CDR2 ANQGSEA. CDR3 length equals 14 residues. CDR3 in amino acids: CSGLLAGSSYEQYF. CDR3 DNA sequence: TGCAGCGGTTTACTAGCGGGGAGCTCCTACGAGCAGTACTTC.

J is TRBJ1-1 and V is TRBV11-2, with D maybe TRBD1 (6 bases). CDR1 is SGHAT, CDR2 FQNNGV, per germline. The ends were cut back, 3 bases at V and 6 bases at J, with 11 bases in the middle. CDR3 length equals 13 residues. The CDR3 bases are TGTGCCAGCAGCTTTGGGACAATTGCTGAAGCTTTCTTT. It specifies CASSFGTIAEAFF.

The gene calls are TRBV30 and TRBJ2-5; 9 nucleotides agree with TRBD2. The CDR3 spans 17 residues. Germline-derived CDR1 and CDR2 are GTSNPN and SVGIG (reference sequence). J was trimmed by 4 bases and V by 5 bases; bases with no gene match: 17. The CDR3 loop is CAWSSGLAGPVGETQYF. The DNA of the CDR3 is TGTGCCTGGTCGTCGGGGCTAGCGGGGCCCGTGGGAGAGACCCAGTACTTC.

CDR3 in amino acids: CASSDSSRGGRYEQFF. CDR3 DNA sequence: TGTGCCAGCAGTGACTCCTCGCGGGGGGGCCGATATGAGCAGTTCTTC. This chain uses TRBV6-4 with TRBJ2-1, with TRBD2 matching 9 bases. CDR1 and CDR2 (germline): MRHNA, SNTAGT. CDR3 length: 16 amino acids. The J segment lost 8 bases and the V segment lost 0 bases, leaving 8 bases of the junction unmatched.

The chain recombines TRBV5-1 with TRBJ2-1, with D possibly matching TRBD1 (5 bases). In germline, CDR1 is SGHRS, CDR2 YFSETQ. The CDR3 spans 14 residues. Trimming cost V 6 bases and J 8 bases, with 18 bases left between them. DNA of the CDR3: TGCGCCAGCACCCCCTCGGCAGGGTCGCATGAGCAGTTCTTC. Its translation is CASTPSAGSHEQFF.

V usage is TRBV7-9 and J usage is TRBJ2-4, with D perhaps given as TRBD1 or TRBD2 (5 bases each). The CDR3 totals 14 residues. Germline lookup yields CDR1 SEHNR and CDR2 FQNEAQ (reference sequence). Trimming removed 5 bases at V and 1 base at J, with 9 bases between. For the CDR3, the DNA is TGTGCCAGCAGCCGGGACGTGGCCAAAAACATTCAGTACTTC. Amino acid sequence: CASSRDVAKNIQYF. The full variable domain, completed using reference TRBV7-9 and TRBJ2-4, is DTGVSQNPRHKITKRGQNVTFRCDPISEHNRLYWYRQTLGQGPEFLTYFQNEAQLEKSRLLSDRFSAERPKGSFSTLEIQRTEQGDSAMYLCASSRDVAKNIQYFGAGTRLSVL.

The chain couples TRBV30 to TRBJ2-7, with TRBD1 matching over 11 bases. The junction had 9 bases not matched to a gene; V was cut back by 8 bases and J by 6 bases. The germline V gene encodes CDR1 GTSNPN and CDR2 SVGIG (reference sequence). The CDR3 loop spans 13 amino acids. CDR3 sequence reads: CAAFPGTGGEQYF. CDR3 DNA sequence: TGTGCCGCGTTCCCAGGGACAGGGGGCGAGCAGTACTTC.

The J gene is TRBJ1-5, the V gene TRBV5-8; 10 bases are shared with TRBD1. J lost 2 bases, V lost 4 bases, and 9 bases had no gene match. The germline gives CDR1 SGHTS, CDR2 YDEGEE. The CDR3 runs to 17 residues. DNA for the CDR3: TGTGCCAGCAGCCCTGGACAGGGGGTATGGGGCAATCAGCCCCAGCATTTT. It translates to CASSPGQGVWGNQPQHF.

The rearrangement links TRBV9 to TRBJ2-5, with D unresolved. Trimming took 1 base from V and 4 from J, leaving 8 bases between them. This CDR3 region has 13 residues. CDR1 and CDR2 (germline): SGDLS, YYNGEE. The CDR3 is CASSVNVGETQYF. CDR3 DNA sequence: TGTGCCAGCAGCGTAAACGTGGGAGAGACCCAGTACTTC.

This sequence joins TRBV27 and TRBJ1-4; possibly TRBD1 for D (5 bases). Trimming took 10 bases from V and 8 from J, leaving 17 bases between them. Germline CDR1 and CDR2: MNHEY and SMNVEV (reference sequence). This CDR3 region has 13 residues. The CDR3 region is CATGEGREEKLFF. The CDR3 nucleotides are TGTGCCACCGGGGAGGGGCGGGAAGAAAAACTGTTTTTT.

This chain links TRBV4-1 with TRBJ2-7, with 10 bases that match TRBD2. This CDR3 contains 17 residues. The trim removed 0 bases at V and 5 bases at J, leaving 10 bases unmatched. CDR1 and CDR2 (germline): MGHRA, YSYEKL. The CDR3 here is CASSQEGERGGINEQYF. CDR3 sequence (DNA): TGCGCCAGCAGCCAAGAAGGGGAGCGGGGGGGCATAAACGAGCAGTACTTC.

The rearrangement uses TRBV6-5 and TRBJ1-4; D may be TRBD1 (6 bases). This CDR3 is built from 15 residues. CDR1 and CDR2 (germline): MNHEY, SVGAGI. Trimming stripped 4 bases from V and 0 bases from J, with 9 bases between. The CDR3 nucleotides are TGTGCCAGCAGTTCAACAGGGACAACTAATGAAAAACTGTTTTTT. Translation: CASSSTGTTNEKLFF.

The chain uses TRBV6-5 and TRBJ1-5; D remains ambiguous. The CDR3 runs 14 residues. V lost 0 bases and J 5 bases, leaving 8 bases between the germline ends. Per the germline V gene, CDR1 is MNHEY and CDR2 is SVGAGI. The CDR3 sequence is CASSYSGSYQPQHF. CDR3 nucleotide sequence: TGTGCCAGCAGTTACTCGGGATCCTATCAGCCCCAGCATTTT.

The chain carries TRBV7-9 and TRBJ1-6, with 7 nucleotides matching TRBD1. The V and J ends lost 4 bases and 6 bases, in that order; junction bases with no gene match: 6. CDR1 SEHNR and CDR2 FQNEAQ come from the germline V gene (reference sequence). This CDR3 contains 15 residues. Here the CDR3 DNA reads TGTGCCAGCAGCTCTCGGGACAGTCCTAATTCACCCCTCCACTTT. Translated, it gives CASSSRDSPNSPLHF. The full variable domain, completed using reference TRBV7-9 and TRBJ1-6, is DTGVSQNPRHKITKRGQNVTFRCDPISEHNRLYWYRQTLGQGPEFLTYFQNEAQLEKSRLLSDRFSAERPKGSFSTLEIQRTEQGDSAMYLCASSSRDSPNSPLHFGNGTRLTVT.

The chain joins TRBV6-5 to TRBJ1-6; D gene uncertain. The CDR3 is 15 residues long. Per germline, CDR1 MNHEY and CDR2 SVGAGI. V was trimmed by 4 bases and J by 0 bases, leaving 7 bases between them. In nucleotides, the CDR3 is TGTGCCAGCAGTTCCACCAGCTCCTATAATTCACCCCTCCACTTT. Residues: CASSSTSSYNSPLHF.

The V and J genes are TRBV10-1 and TRBJ1-6; maybe TRBD1 (6 bases). V was trimmed by 3 bases and J by 8 bases, leaving 8 bases between them. This CDR3 has 13 residues. The V gene's germline CDR1 is WNHNN and CDR2 SYGVQD (reference sequence). DNA of the CDR3: TGCGCCAGCAGTGACCCAGGGGATTCACCCCTCCACTTT. Translated, it gives CASSDPGDSPLHF.

CDR3 DNA sequence: TGCGCCAGCAGCTTGCGGGTAGGGGACGGCGAGCAGTACTTC. It translates to CASSLRVGDGEQYF. V is TRBV5-1 and J is TRBJ2-7, with D possibly called TRBD1 or TRBD2 (5 bases each). The CDR3 extends over 14 amino acids. Germline CDR1 and CDR2: SGHRS and YFSETQ. V lost 1 base to trimming and J lost 6 bases, with 14 bases between them.